These 20 T cell receptor beta chains originate from one sample sequenced in a study of STAT5B mutations in CD4+ large granular lymphocyte leukemia. Here immunoSEQ multiplex PCR was the method, and the copy in TCRdb shows in-frame clones only, minus some. The repertoire holds about 18,000 clones, with approximately 84% as singletons. Sequencing was carried out using CD4+ T cells from blood buffy coats. These receptors all stem from a human donor in good health.

This chain links TRBV5-6 with TRBJ2-5; possibly TRBD2 for D (5 bases). CDR3 length equals 13 residues. Germline CDR1 SGHDT, CDR2 YYEEEE. Trimming stripped 2 bases from V and 3 bases from J, with 8 bases between. The CDR3 nucleotides read TGTGCCAGCAGCTTCTTGGGAGAAGAGACCCAGTACTTC. Protein product: CASSFLGEETQYF.

Only a few counts were recorded for this clone. The chain has TRBV9 and TRBJ1-1; 7 bases line up with TRBD1. The CDR3 contains 16 residues. Germline V gives CDR1 SGDLS, CDR2 YYNGEE. The V segment lost 2 bases and the J segment 3 bases; nucleotides outside the gene matches: 10. This chain's CDR3 is CASSVRDSLYDTEAFF. Here the CDR3 DNA reads TGTGCCAGCAGCGTCCGGGACAGTCTGTATGACACTGAAGCTTTCTTT. The full variable domain, completed using reference TRBV9 and TRBJ1-1, is DSGVTQTPKHLITATGQRVTLRCSPRSGDLSVYWYQQSLDQGLQFLIQYYNGEERAKGNILERFSAQQFPDLHSELNLSSLELGDSALYFCASSVRDSLYDTEAFFGQGTRLTVV.

This clone was detected only once. The V call is TRBV11-2, the J call TRBJ1-5; 9 bases map to TRBD1. V was clipped by 5 bases and J by 6 bases; unmatched bases: 5. The CDR3 is 14 amino acids. Per the germline V gene, CDR1 is SGHAT and CDR2 is FQNNGV. The chain's CDR3 is CASSNTGGGQPQHF. The DNA for the CDR3 is TGTGCCAGCAGCAATACAGGGGGCGGTCAGCCCCAGCATTTT.

This clone is a singleton in its sample. The rearrangement links TRBV5-4 to TRBJ2-1; 12 bases align to TRBD2. V dropped 4 bases and J dropped 5; count of bases not matched to a gene: 7. The CDR3 consists of 16 residues. CDR1 and CDR2 from the germline V gene are SGHNT and YYREEE (reference sequence). Here the CDR3 DNA reads TGTGCCAGCAGCCCGGCTGGACTAGCGGGAAACAATGAGCAGTTCTTC. Translating gives CASSPAGLAGNNEQFF.

The chain couples TRBV2 to TRBJ1-2; D is unclear. This CDR3 is 13 amino acids long. V was shortened by 6 bases and J by 6 bases, with 14 bases between the two germline ends. CDR1 and CDR2 from the germline V gene are SNHLY and FYNNEI. In DNA form, the CDR3 reads TGTGCCAGCAGCCAGAGGACCGGGGATGGCTACACCTTC. It encodes CASSQRTGDGYTF.

The chain combines TRBV7-9 with TRBJ1-5; a possible D gene is TRBD1 (5 bases). Trimming shortened V by 4 bases and J by 5 bases, and 9 bases separated the two germline ends. From germline, CDR1 is SEHNR and CDR2 FQNEAQ (reference sequence). CDR3 length: 13 residues. CDR3 region: CASSWGLDQPQHF. The CDR3 bases are TGTGCCAGCAGCTGGGGCCTGGATCAGCCCCAGCATTTT.

V is TRBV30 and J is TRBJ2-3; TRBD2 aligns across 7 bases. Germline V gene lookup returns CDR1 GTSNPN and CDR2 SVGIG (reference sequence). The CDR3 is made up of 14 amino acids. V shed 4 bases and J 0 bases; nucleotides not matched to a gene: 4. The chain's CDR3 is CAWTSGPSTDTQYF. The CDR3, as DNA: TGTGCCTGGACTAGCGGCCCTAGCACAGATACGCAGTATTTT. The variable domain in full, completed from reference TRBV30 and TRBJ2-3, reads SQTIHQWPATLVQPVGSPLSLECTVEGTSNPNLYWYRQAAGRGLQLLFYSVGIGQISSEVPQNLSASRPQDRQFILSSKKLLLSDSGFYLCAWTSGPSTDTQYFGPGTRLTVL.

The V and J genes are TRBV14 and TRBJ2-2; D gene unclear. The CDR3 runs to 16 residues. V gave up 3 bases and J gave up 5 bases, with 16 bases separating them. In germline, CDR1 is SGHDN, CDR2 FVKESK. The CDR3 DNA follows: TGTGCCAGCAGCCAGGCCAAGGGTCTGAGGACCGGGGAGCTGTTTTTT. This codes for CASSQAKGLRTGELFF. Looking up the rest from reference TRBV14 and TRBJ2-2 gives the full variable domain: EAGVTQFPSHSVIEKGQTVTLRCDPISGHDNLYWYRRVMGKEIKFLLHFVKESKQDESGMPNNRFLAERTGGTYSTLKVQPAELEDSGVYFCASSQAKGLRTGELFFGEGSRLTVL.

V gene TRBV15 combines with J gene TRBJ2-7; 8 bases fit TRBD2. Germline CDR1 and CDR2: LNHNV and YYDKDF (reference sequence). The CDR3 has 17 amino acids. V lost 3 bases to trimming and J lost 1 base; unmatched junction nucleotides: 11. The CDR3 here is CATSRGEAGGGSYEQYF. The CDR3 nucleotides read TGTGCCACCAGCAGGGGGGAGGCGGGAGGTGGTTCCTACGAGCAGTACTTC.

The V and J genes are TRBV19 and TRBJ2-3; D gene unclear. The germline V gene has CDR1 LNHDA and CDR2 SQIVND (reference sequence). The CDR3 runs 14 residues. V was shortened by 4 bases and J by 8 bases, with 16 bases between the two germline ends. The CDR3 reads CASSNTLWVGTQYF. CDR3 DNA sequence: TGTGCCAGTAGTAATACCCTATGGGTAGGTACGCAGTATTTT.

This chain joins TRBV5-5 and TRBJ2-7; TRBD1 aligns across 9 bases. The CDR3 contains 15 residues. V was pared by 6 bases and J by 2 bases, with 9 bases of the junction left unmatched. The germline CDR1 and CDR2 sequences are SGHKS and YYEKEE (reference sequence). The CDR3 here is CASTKGGQGPYEQYF. Written as DNA, the CDR3 is TGTGCCAGCACTAAGGGGGGACAGGGTCCCTACGAGCAGTACTTC.

The rearrangement links TRBV30 to TRBJ1-2, with D possibly TRBD1 on 6 matching bases. Trimming removed 2 bases at V and 5 bases at J, with 18 bases between. This CDR3 is 15 amino acids long. Germline V gene data show CDR1 as GTSNPN and CDR2 as SVGIG (reference sequence). The CDR3 region is CAWSPLRGDLYGYTF. As DNA, the CDR3 is TGTGCCTGGAGTCCTCTTAGGGGGGATTTGTATGGCTACACCTTC. The variable domain in full, with the rest retrieved from reference TRBV30 and TRBJ1-2, is SQTIHQWPATLVQPVGSPLSLECTVEGTSNPNLYWYRQAAGRGLQLLFYSVGIGQISSEVPQNLSASRPQDRQFILSSKKLLLSDSGFYLCAWSPLRGDLYGYTFGSGTRLTVV.

V gene TRBV11-2 combines with J gene TRBJ2-5; possible D gene TRBD2, 6 bases. CDR1 and CDR2 from the germline V gene are SGHAT and FQNNGV. The CDR3 has 16 residues. V lost 5 bases to trimming and J lost 5 bases, with 21 bases between them. CDR3 amino acids: CASSNPSGGAVETQYF. The CDR3 DNA follows: TGTGCCAGCAGCAACCCGTCTGGCGGGGCGGTGGAGACCCAGTACTTC. Full variable domain (rest looked up from reference TRBV11-2 and TRBJ2-5): EAGVAQSPRYKIIEKRQSVAFWCNPISGHATLYWYQQILGQGPKLLIQFQNNGVVDDSQLPKDRFSAERLKGVDSTLKIQPAKLEDSAVYLCASSNPSGGAVETQYFGPGTRLLVL.

This rearrangement joins TRBV9 to TRBJ2-2; D may be TRBD1 (5 bases). V dropped 0 bases and J dropped 0 bases, with 9 bases sitting between them. CDR3 length: 16 residues. Germline V lookup: CDR1 SGDLS, CDR2 YYNGEE. The CDR3 sequence is CASSVAGAANTGELFF. CDR3 sequence (DNA): TGTGCCAGCAGCGTAGCTGGGGCGGCGAACACCGGGGAGCTGTTTTTT. Combining the CDR3 with reference TRBV9 and TRBJ2-2 gives the whole variable domain DSGVTQTPKHLITATGQRVTLRCSPRSGDLSVYWYQQSLDQGLQFLIQYYNGEERAKGNILERFSAQQFPDLHSELNLSSLELGDSALYFCASSVAGAANTGELFFGEGSRLTVL.

The V and J genes are TRBV27 and TRBJ2-7; D unresolved. Per the germline V gene, CDR1 is MNHEY and CDR2 is SMNVEV (reference sequence). Trimming removed 7 bases at V and 3 bases at J, with 19 bases between. The CDR3 runs 15 residues. The CDR3 sequence is CASNPSRVEYYEQYF. The CDR3 coding sequence is TGTGCCAGCAATCCGTCAAGGGTCGAATACTACGAGCAGTACTTC.

The V gene is TRBV10-2, the J gene TRBJ1-1; weak D call: TRBD1 (5 bases). The CDR3 consists of 15 residues. Germline V gene data show CDR1 as WSHSY and CDR2 as SAAADI. The V end was cut by 2 bases, the J end by 5 bases, with 15 bases between. The CDR3 reads CASSEGAGVGTEAFF. CDR3 sequence (DNA): TGCGCCAGCAGTGAGGGGGCGGGAGTTGGGACTGAAGCTTTCTTT.

This clone showed up just a few times. The CDR3 sequence: CASRTTSGFYEQYF. DNA for the CDR3: TGTGCCAGCAGGACAACTAGCGGGTTCTACGAGCAGTACTTC. The chain couples TRBV6-5 to TRBJ2-7, with 9 bases that match TRBD2. Germline values: CDR1 MNHEY, CDR2 SVGAGI. The CDR3 consists of 14 residues. V was pared by 6 bases and J by 3 bases, with 6 bases of the junction left unmatched.

The chain's CDR3 is CASNGGGGNQPQHF. The CDR3 DNA follows: TGTGCCAGCAACGGAGGGGGGGGCAATCAGCCCCAGCATTTT. The chain joins TRBV7-8 to TRBJ1-5; a weak D match, TRBD1 (6 bases). Between the trimmed V and J ends, which lost 7 bases and 2 bases, there was a span of 12 bases. Germline V lookup: CDR1 SGHVS, CDR2 FQNEAQ. The CDR3 is 14 residues long. The full variable domain, with the rest looked up from reference TRBV7-8 and TRBJ1-5, is GAGVSQSPRYKVAKRGQDVALRCDPISGHVSLFWYQQALGQGPEFLTYFQNEAQLDKSGLPSDRFFAERPEGSVSTLKIQRTQQEDSAVYLCASNGGGGNQPQHFGDGTRLSIL.

This clone was observed a few times. The V and J genes are TRBV5-8 and TRBJ1-1; the D is unclear. The CDR3 runs to 12 residues. V lost 5 bases and J lost 4, with 9 bases in between. CDR1 is SGHTS, CDR2 YDEGEE, per germline. Here the CDR3 reads CASSRRATEAFF. CDR3 coding DNA: TGTGCCAGCAGTCGAAGGGCCACTGAAGCTTTCTTT. Full variable domain (rest looked up from reference TRBV5-8 and TRBJ1-1): EAGVTQSPTHLIKTRGQQATLRCSPISGHTSVYWYQQALGLGLQFLLWYDEGEERNRGNFPPRFSGRQFPNYSSELNVNALELEDSALYLCASSRRATEAFFGQGTRLTVV.

Only a few counts were recorded for this clone. The chain combines TRBV30 with TRBJ2-3; 11 bases line up with TRBD2. CDR3 length: 14 amino acids. Looked up from germline, CDR1 is GTSNPN and CDR2 is SVGIG (reference sequence). V was clipped by 5 bases and J by 2 bases; unmatched bases: 3. The CDR3 DNA follows: TGTGCCTGGCGACTAGCGGGACTCACAGATACGCAGTATTTT. Amino acid sequence: CAWRLAGLTDTQYF. Supplemented by reference TRBV30 and TRBJ2-3, the full variable domain reads SQTIHQWPATLVQPVGSPLSLECTVEGTSNPNLYWYRQAAGRGLQLLFYSVGIGQISSEVPQNLSASRPQDRQFILSSKKLLLSDSGFYLCAWRLAGLTDTQYFGPGTRLTVL.